This is a list of T cell receptor beta chains from one sample in a study of type 1 regulatory T cells. MiXCR, run by TCRdb on the reads, gives a single entry per CDR3 protein. This table holds tens of thousands of distinct CDR3 sequences, 55% to 75% found once. Their antigens are not known. The sequencing input was cultured T cells, either the whole culture or a sorted T cell fraction (not recorded which). Every receptor here comes from a human donor in good health. Both conserved end residues are part of each CDR3. The D gene is left open where the match is weak. Size values are once, few and many counts, or a class for expanded clones, and some rows have none.

D gene,J gene,clone size,V gene,CDR3 DNA,CDR3 protein
-,TRBJ2-7,-,TRBV6-4,TGTGCCAGCTGTCAGAGGTCACATGGGGAGCAGTACTTC,CASCQRSHGEQYF
-,TRBJ2-2,-,TRBV2,TGTGCCAGCAGTACCGAGCGGACGCTCACCGGGGAGCTGTTTTTT,CASSTERTLTGELFF
-,TRBJ1-2,few,TRBV27,TGTGCCAGCAGTTTATCAGGGAGTCGCAACTATGGCTACACCTTC,CASSLSGSRNYGYTF
-,TRBJ1-1,few,TRBV12-3/TRBV12-4,TGTGCCAGCAGTTTAGGGACAGCAGAAGCTTTCTTT,CASSLGTAEAFF
TRBD1,TRBJ1-2,-,TRBV5-1,TGCGCCAGCGGGTTGACGCCGGGACAGGGGCTCTATGGCTACACCTTC,CASGLTPGQGLYGYTF
TRBD2,TRBJ2-3,-,TRBV7-7,TGTGCTAGCAGTAATCAGCGGGGGGGCATAGATACGCAGTATTTT,CASSNQRGGIDTQYF
-,TRBJ2-2,once,TRBV5-5,TGTGCCAGCAGCCGCGGAACGAACACCGGGGAGCTGTTTTTT,CASSRGTNTGELFF
TRBD1,TRBJ2-6,-,TRBV12-3/TRBV12-4,TGTGCCAGCAGTTTCTGGACAGGGGGCTCTGGGGCCAACGTCCTGACTTTC,CASSFWTGGSGANVLTF
TRBD1,TRBJ1-1,-,TRBV18,TGTGCCAGCTCATTACAGGGGGCTTTGAACACTGAAGCTTTCTTT,CASSLQGALNTEAFF
-,TRBJ2-3,-,TRBV7-2,TGTGCCAGCAGCCTCCGTCTCAGCGGGCCCAGCACAGATACGCAGTATTTT,CASSLRLSGPSTDTQYF
-,TRBJ2-7,-,TRBV5-1,TGCGCCAGCAGCTTGGGGGCTCTGGGAACCTACGAGCAGTACTTC,CASSLGALGTYEQYF
-,TRBJ2-5,once,TRBV6-5,TGTGCCAGCACCCGGACACCCAATTCGGAGACCCAGTACTTC,CASTRTPNSETQYF
TRBD1,TRBJ2-1,-,TRBV18,TGTGCCACCAGGGAAGCGGGACAGGGCCCGGTCGGGGGTGAGCAGTTCTTC,CATREAGQGPVGGEQFF
TRBD1,TRBJ1-2,-,TRBV5-4,TGTGCCAGCAGCCACGTGGACAGGGGAAACTATGGCTACACCTTC,CASSHVDRGNYGYTF
-,TRBJ2-7,-,TRBV7-9,TGTGCCAGCAGCGCTGGGGGAGCCCAAATGAAGTACTTC,CASSAGGAQMKYF
TRBD2,TRBJ2-7,-,TRBV27,TGTGCCAGCAGTCTCGGGACTAGCGGGGGCCTTCCCTACGAGCAGTACTTC,CASSLGTSGGLPYEQYF
-,TRBJ2-7,few,TRBV7-3,TGTGCCAGCAGCTTAACCCCGAGTTCGGAGCAGTACTTC,CASSLTPSSEQYF
-,TRBJ2-4,-,TRBV29-1,TGCAGCGTTGGTGCACCTGCCAAAAACATTCAGTACTTC,CSVGAPAKNIQYF
-,TRBJ2-3,few,TRBV7-2,TGTGCCAGCAGCTTAAACCGGCCTCAGGGTACGCAGTATTTT,CASSLNRPQGTQYF
-,TRBJ2-1,-,TRBV3-1,TGTGCCAGCAGCGGAACAGGGCACAATGAGCAGTTCTTC,CASSGTGHNEQFF
TRBD2,TRBJ2-3,-,TRBV29-1,TGCAGCGTTGAGACTAGCGGGGGGGGATCGGATACGCAGTATTTT,CSVETSGGGSDTQYF
-,TRBJ2-7,-,TRBV10-3,TGTGCCATCAGTGAAGCAGGACCCTCCTACGAGCAGTACTTC,CAISEAGPSYEQYF
-,TRBJ2-2,few,TRBV7-2,TGTGCCAGCAGCTCCCCGAAGGTCGGGGAGCTGTTTTTT,CASSSPKVGELFF
-,TRBJ2-5,medium-sized,TRBV28,TGTGCCAGCAGCTCGCTCGATAAAGAGACCCAGTACTTC,CASSSLDKETQYF
TRBD1,TRBJ2-5,few,TRBV10-3,TGTGCCATCAGGGACAGGCAAGAGACCCAGTACTTC,CAIRDRQETQYF
-,TRBJ1-1,few,TRBV28,TGTGCCAGCAGTTTATTAGGTGTGAACACTGAAGCTTTCTTT,CASSLLGVNTEAFF
TRBD1,TRBJ1-2,once,TRBV4-1,TGCGCCAGCAGCCAAGTGCTACGCCGGGACAGGGTTGGCTACACCTTC,CASSQVLRRDRVGYTF
-,TRBJ2-7,-,TRBV5-1,TGCGCCAGCAGCCAGGGCGTCTCCGGGATACACGAGCAGTACTTC,CASSQGVSGIHEQYF
-,TRBJ1-6,once,TRBV4-2,TGTGCCAGCAGCCAAGATCGTGGCAGCTCCTATAATTCACCCCTCCACTTT,CASSQDRGSSYNSPLHF
TRBD2,TRBJ2-5,-,TRBV18,TGTGCCAGCTCGCCGGGGGGAGAGACCCAGTACTTC,CASSPGGETQYF
-,TRBJ1-1,few,TRBV12-3/TRBV12-4,TGTGCCAGCAGTCGGACAGCTGAAGCTTTCTTT,CASSRTAEAFF